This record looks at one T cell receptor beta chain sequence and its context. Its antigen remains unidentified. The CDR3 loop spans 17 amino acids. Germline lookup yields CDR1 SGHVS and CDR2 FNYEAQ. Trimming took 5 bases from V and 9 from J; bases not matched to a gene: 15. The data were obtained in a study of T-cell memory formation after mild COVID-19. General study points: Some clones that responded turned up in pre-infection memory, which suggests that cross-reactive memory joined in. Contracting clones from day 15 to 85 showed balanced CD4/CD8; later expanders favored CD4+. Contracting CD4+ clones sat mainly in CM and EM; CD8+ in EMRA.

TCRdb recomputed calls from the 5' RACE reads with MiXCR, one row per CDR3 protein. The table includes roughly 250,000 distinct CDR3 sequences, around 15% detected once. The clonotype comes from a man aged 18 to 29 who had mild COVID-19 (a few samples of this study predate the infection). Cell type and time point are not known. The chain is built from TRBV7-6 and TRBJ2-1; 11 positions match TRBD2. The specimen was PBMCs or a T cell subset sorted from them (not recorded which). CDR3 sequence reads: CASSILHSGGAWGEQFF. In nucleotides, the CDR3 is TGTGCCAGCAGCATACTTCATAGCGGGGGGGCCTGGGGTGAGCAGTTCTTC.